One and the same sample provided the 18 T cell receptor beta chains below, sequenced in a study of cytomegalovirus exposure and HLA in healthy donors. The primer mix had 60 Vbeta and 13 Jbeta primers. Produced via immunoSEQ multiplex PCR; TCRdb's table is partial and in-frame only. This repertoire comprises around 52,000 clones; its ten largest clones make up approximately 10%. The material sequenced was PBMCs. The source is a woman aged 45 to 65 in good health and CMV-seropositive.

The chain links TRBV28 to TRBJ2-7; 7 bases line up with TRBD2. There are 15 residues in the CDR3. The ends lost 5 bases at V and 0 bases at J; junction bases unmatched: 7. From germline, CDR1 is MDHEN and CDR2 SYDVKM. In nucleotides, the CDR3 is TGTGCCAGCAGTATGATAGGCGGGAGCTCCTACGAGCAGTACTTC. Residues: CASSMIGGSSYEQYF.

The rearrangement links TRBV28 to TRBJ2-1; 14 bases line up with TRBD2. The CDR3 covers 16 residues. Germline CDR1 reads MDHEN; CDR2 reads SYDVKM. Trimming removed 6 bases from V and 7 bases from J; junction bases left unmatched: 8. The CDR3 protein is CASSLNGLAGGNEQFF. DNA for the CDR3: TGTGCCAGCAGCTTGAATGGACTAGCGGGGGGAAATGAGCAGTTCTTC.

CDR3 protein: CASSAGLSSGNTIYF. CDR3 nucleotides: TGTGCCAGCAGTGCCGGACTGAGCTCTGGAAACACCATATATTTT. The chain recombines TRBV6-1 with TRBJ1-3; D remains ambiguous. Germline V gives CDR1 MNHNS, CDR2 SASEGT. The CDR3 consists of 15 residues. Trimming stripped 4 bases from V and 0 bases from J, with 10 bases between.

The V and J genes are TRBV4-2 and TRBJ2-1; 9 nucleotides match TRBD1. The CDR3 is 16 residues long. CDR1 and CDR2 from the germline V gene are LGHNA and YNFKEQ. V was pared by 1 base and J by 7 bases, with 8 bases of the junction left unmatched. The CDR3: CASSQGERTGDNEQFF. The CDR3 nucleotides are TGTGCCAGCAGCCAAGGAGAACGGACAGGGGATAATGAGCAGTTCTTC.

The chain joins TRBV5-4 to TRBJ2-7; 10 positions agree with TRBD1. Trimming took 3 bases from V and 4 from J; bases not matched to a gene: 10. Looked up from germline, CDR1 is SGHNT and CDR2 is YYREEE (reference sequence). The CDR3 sequence is 16 residues long. The CDR3 DNA reads TGTGCCAGCAGCTCTGGTGGACAGGGGGGACTTTACGAGCAGTACTTC. It encodes CASSSGGQGGLYEQYF.

The genes are TRBV11-1 and TRBJ2-3; 7 nucleotides line up with TRBD1. The CDR3 is made up of 15 amino acids. In germline, CDR1 is SGHAT, CDR2 FQDESV (reference sequence). Unmatched junction bases numbered 4, after V lost 0 bases and J lost 4 bases. CDR3 nucleotide sequence: TGTGCCAGCAGCTTAGCCCACCAGGGGGCAGATACGCAGTATTTT. This encodes CASSLAHQGADTQYF. Together with reference TRBV11-1 and TRBJ2-3, the CDR3 gives the full variable domain: EAEVAQSPRYKITEKSQAVAFWCDPISGHATLYWYRQILGQGPELLVQFQDESVVDDSQLPKDRFSAERLKGVDSTLKIQPAELGDSAMYLCASSLAHQGADTQYFGPGTRLTVL.

The J gene is TRBJ2-7, the V gene TRBV7-2; 12 positions agree with TRBD2. CDR1 SGHTA and CDR2 FQGNSA come from the germline V gene. The junction had 8 bases not matched to a gene; V was cut back by 5 bases and J by 6 bases. The CDR3 spans 15 residues. CDR3 bases: TGTGCCAGCAGCCCTCAATCTAGCGGGGGGGTCGAGCAGTACTTC. It specifies CASSPQSSGGVEQYF.

Points on this clone: The germline gene is not matched at one end of the junction; a read error may be the cause. The sample contains more than one DNA sequence encoding this CDR3. The V call is TRBV6-5, the J call TRBJ1-4; 7 bases fit TRBD1. The germline gives CDR1 MNHEY, CDR2 SVGAGI. The CDR3 is 15 residues long. The CDR3 nucleotides are TGTGCCAGCAGTTACGAGGGGGCAACCAATGAAAAACTGTTTTTT. This sequence encodes CASSYEGATNEKLFF.

V usage is TRBV18 and J usage is TRBJ2-3, with 8 nucleotides matching TRBD1. The CDR3 sequence is 16 residues long. V lost 4 bases, J lost 1 base, and 7 bases stayed unmatched. In germline, CDR1 is KGHSH, CDR2 LQKENI. CDR3: CASSQISGGGTDTQYF. Here the CDR3 DNA reads TGTGCCAGCTCACAGATTTCAGGGGGCGGCACAGATACGCAGTATTTT.

The CDR3 bases are TGTGCCATCACGACAGGGGGTCTACTCGCAGATACGCAGTATTTT. Protein product: CAITTGGLLADTQYF. The chain combines TRBV2 with TRBJ2-3; TRBD1 matches 9 bases. The germline V gene encodes CDR1 SNHLY and CDR2 FYNNEI. This CDR3 has 15 amino acids. V trimming: 10 bases; J trimming: 4 bases; junction bases outside the gene matches: 12.

This chain connects TRBV10-3 to TRBJ2-4, with D unclear. The CDR3 spans 16 residues. Germline-derived CDR1 and CDR2 are ENHRY and SYGVKD. The V end was cut by 0 bases, the J end by 0 bases, with 9 bases between. The CDR3 DNA follows: TGTGCCATCAGTGAGTCGGCAGGCCTAGCCAAAAACATTCAGTACTTC. It is translated as CAISESAGLAKNIQYF.

About this clone itself: Other nucleotide sequences from this sample produce the same CDR3. The chain recombines TRBV4-3 with TRBJ2-3; TRBD2 aligns across 8 bases. The CDR3 is 15 residues long. Germline V gene sequence: CDR1 LGHNA, CDR2 YSLEER. With V trimmed by 3 bases and J by 0 bases, 2 bases remained unmatched. The CDR3 loop is CASSHSGGSTDTQYF. Here the CDR3 DNA reads TGCGCCAGCAGCCACAGCGGGGGAAGCACAGATACGCAGTATTTT.

The CDR3 reads CAWKEQVNSPLHF. For the CDR3, the DNA is TGTGCCTGGAAAGAGCAGGTGAATTCACCCCTCCACTTT. The chain joins TRBV30 to TRBJ1-6; D call uncertain. CDR1 GTSNPN and CDR2 SVGIG come from the germline V gene (reference sequence). With 4 bases removed from V and 7 bases from J, the gap between germline ends came to 11 bases. The length of the CDR3 is 13 residues.

The chain has TRBV10-3 and TRBJ2-7; the match to TRBD1 covers 8 bases. The CDR3 runs to 16 residues. Trimming took 0 bases from V and 0 from J; bases not matched to a gene: 4. In germline, CDR1 is ENHRY, CDR2 SYGVKD. This chain's CDR3 is CAISESWDRSSYEQYF. The CDR3 nucleotides are TGTGCCATCAGTGAGTCGTGGGACAGGAGCTCCTACGAGCAGTACTTC.

This chain uses TRBV28 with TRBJ2-7, with D maybe TRBD1 (5 bases). The ends were cut back, 6 bases at V and 4 bases at J, with 7 bases in the middle. The germline gives CDR1 MDHEN, CDR2 SYDVKM. The CDR3 spans 11 residues. Here the CDR3 DNA reads TGTGCCAGCAGAAACAGGTACGAGCAGTACTTC. The encoded protein is CASRNRYEQYF.

The V call is TRBV2, the J call TRBJ2-3; D is undetermined. V lost 4 bases and J lost 2, with 10 bases in between. There are 14 residues in the CDR3. The germline V gene encodes CDR1 SNHLY and CDR2 FYNNEI. In DNA, the CDR3 is TGTGCCAGCAGTGCCGAGATCATCACAGATACGCAGTATTTT. It yields the protein CASSAEIITDTQYF.

This sequence joins TRBV6-1 and TRBJ2-6; 12 bases map to TRBD2. The V and J ends lost 3 bases and 1 base, in that order; junction bases with no gene match: 7. Germline CDR1 MNHNS, CDR2 SASEGT. The CDR3 is made up of 19 amino acids. CDR3 DNA: TGTGCCAGCAGTGATGCGACTAGCGGGAGAGGTTCTGGGGCCAACGTCCTGACTTTC. Its translation is CASSDATSGRGSGANVLTF.

J is TRBJ2-2 and V is TRBV10-1; D gene ambiguous. Trimming left V 2 bases short and J 0 bases short, with 4 bases between. Per the germline V gene, CDR1 is WNHNN and CDR2 is SYGVQD (reference sequence). The CDR3 is made up of 14 amino acids. The CDR3 sequence is CASSEGPNTGELFF. In DNA form, the CDR3 reads TGCGCCAGCAGTGAGGGGCCGAACACCGGGGAGCTGTTTTTT.